Below, 11 T cell receptor beta chains from the same sample are listed, as sequenced in a study of shared clonotypes between healthy human individuals. Using immunoSEQ multiplex PCR, the repertoire was profiled, and TCRdb retains in-frame clones only, with some absent. The sample shows around 100,000 clones, around 67% of them seen only once. The sequencing sample was made of memory CD8+ T cells sorted from blood. Subset noted: CD45RO+ cells pooled with CCR7-negative TemRA cells. The source is a man aged 25-45 years in good health.

The chain employs TRBV6-6 and TRBJ2-7; perhaps TRBD1 as D (5 bases). This CDR3 spans 13 amino acids. V lost 8 bases and J 3 bases, leaving 14 bases between the germline ends. The germline gives CDR1 MNHNY, CDR2 SVGAGI (reference sequence). CDR3 amino acids: CASARQGNYEQYF. CDR3 in DNA: TGTGCCAGCGCCCGCCAGGGAAACTACGAGCAGTACTTC.

The table lists this clone with a count of one. This chain joins TRBV9 and TRBJ2-3; D is tentatively TRBD1 or TRBD2 (5 bases each). The CDR3 sequence is 14 residues long. V lost 5 bases and J lost 0, with 10 bases in between. The germline CDR1 and CDR2 sequences are SGDLS and YYNGEE. Here the CDR3 DNA reads TGTGCCAGCAGGAGGGGAGCCAGCACAGATACGCAGTATTTT. Amino acids: CASRRGASTDTQYF.

The chain employs TRBV11-2 and TRBJ2-1; tentative D call: TRBD2 (5 bases). The length of the CDR3 is 16 residues. The germline V gene has CDR1 SGHAT and CDR2 FQNNGV. Trimming pared 3 bases from V and 2 bases from J, leaving 14 bases between. The CDR3 nucleotides are TGTGCCAGCAGCTTCGGAGGCACGAGGACCTACAATGAGCAGTTCTTC. Translating gives CASSFGGTRTYNEQFF.

The chain joins TRBV7-3 to TRBJ2-1; a possible D gene is TRBD1 (5 bases). Trimming left V 1 base short and J 8 bases short, with 18 bases between. The CDR3 runs 16 residues. Germline CDR1 is SGHTA and CDR2 is FQGTGA. This chain's CDR3 is CASSLIGRTSLDEQFF. In nucleotides, the CDR3 is TGTGCCAGCAGCTTAATAGGTCGGACATCATTGGATGAGCAGTTCTTC.

The J gene is TRBJ2-2, the V gene TRBV10-2, with D perhaps TRBD2 (6 bases). From germline, CDR1 is WSHSY and CDR2 SAAADI. The CDR3 is 13 residues long. The germline V and J ends were trimmed by 10 bases and 4 bases, with 13 bases remaining between them. This chain's CDR3 is CATPLGGTGELFF. CDR3 bases: TGCGCCACCCCCCTCGGGGGCACCGGGGAGCTGTTTTTT.

This clone was picked up a small number of times. The V call is TRBV4-3, the J call TRBJ2-1; the D gene could be TRBD1 or TRBD2 (5 bases each). The CDR3 is 16 amino acids. The V gene lost 0 bases and the J gene lost 7 bases, with 16 bases spanning the gap. Per the germline V gene, CDR1 is LGHNA and CDR2 is YSLEER. The CDR3 sequence is CASSQDGAGPNNEQFF. CDR3 sequence (DNA): TGCGCCAGCAGCCAAGATGGGGCGGGCCCAAATAATGAGCAGTTCTTC.

V and J are TRBV28 and TRBJ2-7, with TRBD2 matching over 14 bases. The V segment lost 2 bases and the J segment 0 bases; nucleotides outside the gene matches: 6. This CDR3 has 18 residues. Germline V gives CDR1 MDHEN, CDR2 SYDVKM. The CDR3 is CASSLPLGTSGSSYEQYF. The CDR3 DNA is TGTGCCAGCAGTTTACCTCTCGGGACTAGCGGGAGCTCCTACGAGCAGTACTTC.

The rearrangement links TRBV4-1 to TRBJ2-2, with 9 bases fitting TRBD2. The V segment lost 4 bases and the J segment 8 bases; nucleotides outside the gene matches: 11. The CDR3 loop spans 16 amino acids. In germline, CDR1 is MGHRA, CDR2 YSYEKL. The CDR3, as DNA: TGCGCCAGCAGCCTCAGTCCGGGACTAGCTTTAGGGGAGCTGTTTTTT. Amino acid sequence: CASSLSPGLALGELFF.

This chain links TRBV6-1 with TRBJ1-4; D is perhaps TRBD1 (5 bases). The V gene's germline CDR1 is MNHNS and CDR2 SASEGT. The CDR3 has 15 residues. The ends were cut back, 2 bases at V and 4 bases at J, with 11 bases in the middle. CDR3 region: CASSELGGHNEKLFF. The CDR3 coding sequence is TGTGCCAGCAGTGAATTAGGAGGACATAATGAAAAACTGTTTTTT.

The chain couples TRBV28 to TRBJ2-1, with 10 bases fitting TRBD2. After removal of 4 bases from V and 2 bases from J, the junction contained 2 bases not matched to a gene. Looked up from germline, CDR1 is MDHEN and CDR2 is SYDVKM. The length of the CDR3 is 15 residues. The CDR3 DNA sequence: TGTGCCAGCAGTTCTAGCGGGAGTCCCTACAATGAGCAGTTCTTC. Amino acid sequence: CASSSSGSPYNEQFF.

The chain couples TRBV5-8 to TRBJ2-7; possible D gene TRBD1, 6 bases. The V gene lost 4 bases and the J gene lost 2 bases, with 10 bases spanning the gap. Germline values: CDR1 SGHTS, CDR2 YDEGEE. This CDR3 has 13 amino acids. CDR3 loop: CASSRGQAYEQYF. DNA for the CDR3: TGTGCCAGCAGCCGGGGACAAGCCTACGAGCAGTACTTC.